Below are 2 T cell receptor beta chains sequenced from a single sample in a study of T cells in Graves' hyperthyroidism and ophthalmopathy. Amplified regions were TCR beta CDR3 sequences from RNA transcripts. HTBI primers were used for first-round RT-PCR of the TCR CDR3. Each CDR3 protein gets one entry after TCRdb re-called the multiplex PCR reads with MiXCR. The sample lists about 840,000 distinct CDR3 sequences, 38% occurring once. Sample: blood. Receptor source: a man aged 18-30 years with Graves' hyperthyroidism.

The chain has TRBV11-2 and TRBJ1-5; 9 bases are shared with TRBD1. Germline CDR1 reads SGHAT; CDR2 reads FQNNGV. The CDR3 loop spans 14 amino acids. The J segment lost 9 bases and the V segment lost 5 bases, leaving 8 bases of the junction unmatched. The CDR3 coding sequence is TGTGCCAGCAGCCAAGGAGACAGGGGGGGGCCCCAGCATTTT. Protein sequence: CASSQGDRGGPQHF.

This clonotype was counted between two and nine times. The V and J genes are TRBV11-3 and TRBJ1-2; 7 bases map to TRBD1. With V trimmed by 5 bases and J by 8 bases, 5 bases remained unmatched. Germline V gene sequence: CDR1 SGHNT, CDR2 YENEEA. The CDR3 is 12 residues long. The CDR3 region has the DNA TGTGCCAGCAGCGGGACAGAGCCGGGCTACACCTTC. Translating gives CASSGTEPGYTF.